This entry describes one TCR beta chain. No antigen is known for it. The entry originates in a study of cytomegalovirus exposure and HLA in healthy donors. This PCR relied on a set of 60 Vbeta primers and 13 Jbeta primers. Under the authors' procedure: Counted up in a later analysis, unique TCR beta chains came to about 80 million, with around 11 million shared. TCRdb's copy holds only in-frame clones and misses some; the assay was immunoSEQ multiplex PCR. That table supplies the V and J calls and clone size; D and trimming were determined from the DNA. The data contain over 200,000 clones, around 89% of them singletons. General study results and limits: Association with HLA alleles at 0.05 false discovery rate was found for 17,000 or so TCR beta sequences in a later analysis. In a later analysis, the majority of CMV-associated beta chains seemingly showed HLA restriction. A later analysis revealed that TCR association rates differed between HLA loci, peaking at DRB1 and bottoming out at HLA-C.

The germline CDR1 and CDR2 sequences are LNHDA and SQIVND (reference sequence). The junction had 8 bases not matched to a gene; V was cut back by 5 bases and J by 7 bases. CDR3 length: 15 residues. The specimen was PBMCs. The clonotype originates from a woman under 30 in good health and CMV-seronegative. The rearrangement joins TRBV19 to TRBJ1-4; TRBD1 matches at 9 bases. Here the CDR3 reads CASSLLDRGREKLFF. The DNA of the CDR3 is TGTGCCAGTAGTCTCCTGGACAGGGGCCGTGAAAAACTGTTTTTT.